The clone carrying this T cell receptor (gamma chain) was seen a few times. Its specificity is not known. CDR1 EGSTGY and CDR2 YDSYTSSV come from the germline V gene. Trimming cost V 2 bases and J 1 base; bases outside gene matches: 2. The CDR3 has 13 residues. This sample is part of a study of human gamma delta and Vdelta1 T cells. Broader study findings: Delta One T cells were reportedly polyclonal and broadly cytotoxic against acute myeloid leukemia.

TCRdb reanalyzed the PCR reads using CATT. The sample carries several thousand gamma-chain clones, around 45% recorded once. The sequence came from a human donor in good health. Sequencing was performed on Vdelta1 gamma-delta T cells from blood grown in culture (DOT cells). The chain couples TRGV4 to TRGJ1 or TRGJ2. The CDR3 DNA reads TGTGCCACCTGGGATGCTAATTATTATAAGAAACTCTTT. Protein: CATWDANYYKKLF.